The present T cell receptor beta chain was sequenced within a study of T cells in Graves' hyperthyroidism and ophthalmopathy (dated by TCRdb to the late 2010s). With respect to the entire study: Peripheral blood samples were taken at initial diagnosis, before any treatment was given. Once sampling was done, hyperthyroidism patients were given methimazole at a starting dose of 30 mg daily, whereas ophthalmopathy patients were given high-dose intravenous methylprednisolone. A discovery cohort of about a hundred patients, approximately 44 with Graves' ophthalmopathy and approximately 55 with stable Graves' hyperthyroidism, was used to find distinguishing TCR V-J signatures. Whether ophthalmopathy could be predicted prospectively was tested in an independent validation cohort made up of roughly 20 hyperthyroidism patients plus 17 patients who later progressed to ophthalmopathy. For training and testing, the 100 or so patients in the discovery cohort were randomly divided in a 7:3 ratio. In addition, the study compared T-cell repertoires in thyroid tissue and in blood from roughly six Graves' hyperthyroidism patients. The paper reports TCR Vbeta CDR3 sequencing of 130 to 150 peripheral blood samples: some 41 ophthalmopathy, fewer than 85 hyperthyroidism and around 17 progressor patients. The investigation overall reported the following: Most expanded thyroid clonotypes (frequency above 0.001) were also detected in blood, a finding suggesting that blood repertoires may reflect thyroid immune responses. In validation, the model predicted progression to ophthalmopathy with 60% to 71% sensitivity and less than 75% specificity, a median of 6.5 months before onset. Sample size was not statistically predetermined, and investigators were not blinded to group allocation. Ophthalmopathy was separated from stable hyperthyroidism by a 13 V-J signature model, with approximately 86% sensitivity and 81% to 83% specificity obtained in cross-validation and 80%/75% obtained in testing.

To note about this clonotype: Its specific antigen is unknown. Per-base quality was not reported, and no clone a single base away is much larger than it.

In the ophthalmopathy patients, disease was moderately to severely active, with a Clinical Activity Score of 3 or more, a NOSPECS grade of 4 or more, and a duration of less than 3 months. Any patient with an uncontrolled infection, another autoimmune disease, pregnancy or lactation was excluded. Clinical symptoms, serum thyroxine and TRAb, thyroid ultrasound, and orbital computed tomography formed the basis for the diagnoses. PBMCs were isolated from about 10 ml of fresh peripheral blood by Ficoll-Paque density gradient centrifugation. Total RNA was extracted using Trizol reagent, and RNA quality was assessed on an Agilent 2100 Bioanalyzer. The junction carries 10 bases between V and J, which are trimmed by 8 bases and 3 bases respectively. The CDR3 spans 12 residues, from the cysteine through the phenylalanine. Only the CDR3 DNA is retained, 36 bases long and in frame from the first base. As encoded in the germline V gene, CDR1 is SGHTA while CDR2 is FQGTGA.

TCR beta CDR3 regions were amplified from RNA transcripts. The first round of RT-PCR for the TCR CDR3 was performed with the HTBI primer set and the Qiagen OneStep RT-PCR kit. Libraries were constructed in a second round of multiplex PCR, after which size selection and purification were carried out. Paired-end sequencing of the libraries was performed with 100 bp reads on an Illumina HiSeq2000. In the source study's methods: SOAPnuke was used to process the raw data, throwing out any read that contained adapters or uncalled bases, had a mean Phred below 15, or lacked an exact constant-primer or identifier match. High-quality paired reads were merged using COPE v1.2.5, and each unique nucleotide sequence was defined as a clonotype. Clonotypes were aligned to IMGT TRBV, TRBD and TRBJ reference segments using MiTCR v1.1. Only V-J combinations with frequency above 0.0001, covering 99.2% of repertoires, were analysed. A TCS score was defined as the ratio of F50 (clonal expansion) to E x V (chaos), with BLOSUM62-based TCRdist applied between CDR3 peptides within each V-J. Welch's t-statistics and random forest reduced approximately 520 V-J features to 13, which were used in a naive Bayes classifier (R e1071). Using fastp at Q25 and MiXCR, TCRdb reprocessed the public reads and kept productive beta chains. Rows matching on CDR3 protein sequence are summarized as one entry with the most common DNA and genes. The V and J calls and clone size come from TCRdb's table, not from the authors' own analysis. In this sample the table shows about 600,000 distinct CDR3 sequences, 12% to 15% of which occur a single time. Over 6% of the sample rests with the top ten.

This clonotype was sampled from a woman younger than 35 with Graves' ophthalmopathy. The specimen sequenced was blood. The sequence is built from TRBV7-3 and TRBJ2-5, with a tentative D gene TRBD1 over 5 matching bases. In nucleotides, the sequence is TGTGCCAGCGGACGGACAAAAGAGACCCAGTACTTC. This translates into CASGRTKETQYF.